Given below is one T cell receptor beta chain in context. This record belongs to a study of blood T cell repertoires in COVID-19. Looking at the study overall: Samples taken during acute and convalescent COVID-19 were collected in the United States, Italy and Spain. The analysed material was cDNA or gDNA that came from T cells, B-cell-depleted T cells, or PBMCs.

The study recruited people aged roughly 18 to 100 years across about 25 US areas. Membership in each cohort depended on participant-reported clinical history. Sequencing was performed with immunoSEQ multiplex PCR; in TCRdb, only in-frame clones are kept and a portion is missing. Among 200,000 to 250,000 clones listed, roughly 85% were seen once. CDR1 and CDR2 (germline): MNHEY, SVGAGI. CDR3 size: 15 residues. With V trimmed by 7 bases and J by 2 bases, 9 bases remained unmatched. Sample: PBMCs or T cells enriched from blood (not recorded which). This receptor was identified in a man aged 25 to 40 who had recovered from COVID-19. The chain employs TRBV6-5 and TRBJ2-7, with 9 bases that match TRBD2. CDR3 coding DNA: TGTGCCAGCACCCCCCCGACTAGCGGAACCTACGAGCAGTACTTC. This sequence encodes CASTPPTSGTYEQYF.